Following are 23 T cell receptor beta chains from one sample sequenced in a study of T cells after yellow fever vaccination. From the 5' RACE reads, TCRdb called clonotypes with MiXCR, one entry per CDR3 protein. The data contain 30,000 to 35,000 distinct CDR3 sequences, 6.6% of them singletons. This specimen consisted of PBMCs, either bulk or a sorted T-cell subset (CD4+, CD8+, memory, or dextramer-sorted; not recorded which), obtained on the day of the first yellow fever vaccination. The receptors shown here come from a man aged 18-30 years who received the YFV17D yellow fever vaccine.

This clonotype has only a few counts. This rearrangement joins TRBV5-4 to TRBJ1-4, with 7 bases fitting TRBD1. V lost 4 bases, J lost 1 base, and 7 bases stayed unmatched. Germline V lookup: CDR1 SGHNT, CDR2 YYREEE (reference sequence). This CDR3 is built from 16 residues. The CDR3 DNA is TGTGCCAGCAGCGACGACAGGGTTAGAACTAATGAAAAACTGTTTTTT. Protein: CASSDDRVRTNEKLFF.

This clonotype was counted a few times. The rearrangement joins TRBV5-1 to TRBJ1-1; unclear D gene. From germline, CDR1 is SGHRS and CDR2 YFSETQ. The CDR3 length is 16 residues. V was clipped by 0 bases and J by 1 base, with 13 bases between them. The CDR3 sequence is CASSLAGRGSNTEAFF. The CDR3 nucleotides are TGCGCCAGCAGCTTGGCCGGACGGGGTTCGAACACTGAAGCTTTCTTT.

This clonotype was observed at least ten times. V usage is TRBV21-1 and J usage is TRBJ2-1. TRBV21-1 is a listed pseudogene. CDR3 length: 17 amino acids. The CDR3 reads CASSKVWESCSYNEQFF. DNA of the CDR3: TGTGCCAGCAGCAAAGTGTGGGAAAGTTGCTCCTACAATGAGCAGTTCTTC.

This clonotype was detected only a few times. The chain uses TRBV7-6 and TRBJ2-5, with D hard to call. There are 12 residues in the CDR3. The V end was cut by 5 bases, the J end by 5 bases, with 9 bases between. CDR1 is SGHVS and CDR2 is FNYEAQ in the germline V gene. The CDR3 spells CASSRSRETQYF. CDR3 sequence (DNA): TGTGCCAGCAGCCGTAGCCGCGAGACCCAGTACTTC.

Only a few counts were recorded for this clonotype. The chain carries TRBV24-1 and TRBJ2-3; TRBD1 aligns across 7 bases. Trimming at V came to 0 bases and at J to 0 bases, leaving 2 bases not matched to a gene. The CDR3 spans 16 residues. CDR1 and CDR2 (germline): KGHDR, SFDVKD. This chain's CDR3 is CATSDLKGQSTDTQYF. CDR3 bases: TGTGCCACCAGTGATTTGAAGGGACAGAGCACAGATACGCAGTATTTT.

This clonotype has ten or more counts. This sequence joins TRBV20-1 and TRBJ2-5; tentatively, D is TRBD2 (6 bases). Germline-derived CDR1 and CDR2 are DFQATT and SNEGSKA (reference sequence). The CDR3 runs 14 residues. Trimming stripped 3 bases from V and 5 bases from J, with 16 bases between. CDR3: CSASESRRGETQYF. The CDR3 bases are TGCAGTGCTAGCGAATCTAGGAGGGGCGAGACCCAGTACTTC.

The sample holds many counts of this clonotype. This sequence joins TRBV19 and TRBJ2-5; 13 bases align to TRBD2. V was clipped by 6 bases and J by 5 bases; unmatched bases: 6. Germline CDR1 and CDR2: LNHDA and SQIVND (reference sequence). The CDR3 runs 15 residues. In DNA form, the CDR3 reads TGTGCCAGTAGCTTGACTAGCGGGGGGTTTGAGACCCAGTACTTC. Translated, it gives CASSLTSGGFETQYF.

By share, this clonotype counts as large (0.1 to 1%). This CDR3 is CASSQETSGGYNEQFF. Written as DNA, the CDR3 is TGCGCCAGCAGCCAAGAAACTAGCGGGGGGTACAATGAGCAGTTCTTC. The chain uses TRBV4-3 and TRBJ2-1, with TRBD2 matching 12 bases. The V gene end was trimmed by 0 bases and the J gene end by 4 bases; junction bases not matched to a gene: 1. This CDR3 has 16 amino acids. From germline, CDR1 is LGHNA and CDR2 YSLEER.

In this sample, this clonotype turned up many times. The genes are TRBV11-2 and TRBJ2-7; 8 bases fit TRBD1. The J segment lost 7 bases and the V segment lost 5 bases, leaving 4 bases of the junction unmatched. Germline CDR1 is SGHAT and CDR2 is FQNNGV. The CDR3 spans 12 residues. The CDR3 region has the DNA TGTGCCAGCAGCCGGACAGGGTGGGAGCAGTACTTC. Protein sequence: CASSRTGWEQYF.

This clonotype has at least ten counts. The J gene is TRBJ1-2, the V gene TRBV27; 8 bases match TRBD1. The CDR3 is 13 residues long. J lost 6 bases, V lost 8 bases, and 8 bases had no gene match. Germline V gene sequence: CDR1 MNHEY, CDR2 SMNVEV (reference sequence). In DNA form, the CDR3 reads TGTGCCAGCCGATTTCGGACAGGGCATGGCTACACCTTC. Its translation is CASRFRTGHGYTF.

This clonotype was seen repeatedly, ten times or more. This rearrangement joins TRBV4-1 to TRBJ2-3; 11 bases align to TRBD2. CDR1 and CDR2 (germline): MGHRA, YSYEKL. Germline trimming cut 4 bases from V and 6 bases from J; bases unmatched to any gene: 21. The length of the CDR3 is 20 residues. CDR3 sequence: CASSPTYRGSGGAVTDTQYF. CDR3 nucleotides: TGCGCCAGCAGCCCTACTTACCGGGGTAGCGGGGGGGCGGTCACTGATACGCAGTATTTT.

With respect to this clonotype: It may be a read error: a sequence one base away is much more abundant. The chain uses TRBV3-1 and TRBJ2-2; 8 nucleotides line up with TRBD1. J was trimmed by 5 bases and V by 8 bases; bases with no gene match: 10. Germline assignment: CDR1 LGHDT and CDR2 YNNKEL (reference sequence). This CDR3 spans 15 amino acids. This CDR3 is CASCPRGPGTGELFF. CDR3 bases: TGTGCCAGCTGCCCCAGGGGGCCAGGGACCGGGGAGCTGTTTTTT. Supplemented by reference TRBV3-1 and TRBJ2-2, the full variable domain reads DTAVSQTPKYLVTQMGNDKSIKCEQNLGHDTMYWYKQDSKKFLKIMFSYNNKELIINETVPNRFSPKSPDKAHLNLHINSLELGDSAVYFCASCPRGPGTGELFFGEGSRLTVL.

At least ten counts were recorded for this clonotype. The chain couples TRBV5-1 to TRBJ2-1; 8 bases agree with TRBD1. The length of the CDR3 is 15 residues. V lost 0 bases, J lost 5 bases, and 4 bases stayed unmatched. Germline loops: CDR1 SGHRS, CDR2 YFSETQ. CDR3 region: CASSLGQGAHNEQFF. CDR3 DNA sequence: TGCGCCAGCAGCTTGGGGCAGGGGGCACACAATGAGCAGTTCTTC.

This clonotype was recorded at least ten times. The V gene is TRBV6-2 or TRBV6-3, the J gene TRBJ2-2; 10 bases fit TRBD2. The length of the CDR3 is 16 residues. The V gene's germline CDR1 is MNHEY and CDR2 SVGEGT. V shed 7 bases, J shed 5 bases, and the junction held 10 bases outside the gene matches. The CDR3 is CASILAGKFRTGELFF. The CDR3 DNA reads TGTGCCAGCATACTAGCGGGGAAATTTAGAACCGGGGAGCTGTTTTTT.

This clonotype was seen at least ten times. V gene TRBV5-4 combines with J gene TRBJ2-3; tentative D call: TRBD1 (6 bases). Per germline, CDR1 SGHNT and CDR2 YYREEE (reference sequence). The CDR3 extends over 13 amino acids. With 7 bases removed from V and 4 bases from J, the gap between germline ends came to 13 bases. Written as DNA, the CDR3 is TGTGCCAGCGCACGACAGGATCCAGATACGCAGTATTTT. Residues: CASARQDPDTQYF.

This clonotype was seen repeatedly, ten times or more. The chain links TRBV7-2 to TRBJ2-7, with unresolved D. CDR3 length: 13 amino acids. Germline V lookup: CDR1 SGHTA, CDR2 FQGNSA. The ends were cut back, 7 bases at V and 1 base at J, with 11 bases in the middle. CDR3 sequence (DNA): TGTGCCAGCACCCCCGGTTCTTCCTACGAGCAGTACTTC. This translates into CASTPGSSYEQYF. Drawing the rest from reference TRBV7-2 and TRBJ2-7, the complete variable domain is GAGVSQSPSNKVTEKGKDVELRCDPISGHTALYWYRQSLGQGLEFLIYFQGNSAPDKSGLPSDRFSAERTGGSVSTLTIQRTQQEDSAVYLCASTPGSSYEQYFGPGTRLTVT.

This clonotype was picked up a small number of times. This sequence joins TRBV19 and TRBJ2-3; D is unclear. Germline lookup yields CDR1 LNHDA and CDR2 SQIVND (reference sequence). Trimming stripped 3 bases from V and 7 bases from J, with 5 bases between. This CDR3 contains 11 residues. The CDR3 DNA reads TGTGCCAGTAGTATGCGTAATACGCAGTATTTT. Its translation is CASSMRNTQYF.

This clonotype was found many times. V is TRBV4-2 and J is TRBJ1-4, with 11 bases fitting TRBD1. Trimming took 3 bases from V and 3 from J; bases not matched to a gene: 9. Germline V lookup: CDR1 LGHNA, CDR2 YNFKEQ. There are 18 residues in the CDR3. CDR3: CASSHARTGGAANEKLFF. The DNA for the CDR3 is TGTGCCAGCAGCCACGCCCGGACAGGGGGCGCCGCTAATGAAAAACTGTTTTTT.

This clonotype has a count of ten or more. The gene calls are TRBV20-1 and TRBJ2-7; 8 bases match TRBD1. The CDR3 spans 13 residues. Germline V gives CDR1 DFQATT, CDR2 SNEGSKA (reference sequence). With V trimmed by 2 bases and J by 3 bases, 3 bases remained unmatched. In DNA form, the CDR3 reads TGCAGTGCTAGACATACAGGGGGCTACGAGCAGTACTTC. This gives the protein CSARHTGGYEQYF.

This clonotype has ten or more counts. J is TRBJ1-2 and V is TRBV18; D ambiguous. Per germline, CDR1 KGHSH and CDR2 LQKENI. V gave up 5 bases and J gave up 8 bases, with 18 bases separating them. The CDR3 is made up of 14 amino acids. In DNA form, the CDR3 reads TGTGCCAGCTCAGCGGCAAACTCGGATGTAGGCTACACCTTC. Translated: CASSAANSDVGYTF.

The chain joins TRBV18 to TRBJ2-3, with D hard to call. Germline loops: CDR1 KGHSH, CDR2 LQKENI. V lost 2 bases and J 3 bases, leaving 6 bases between the germline ends. The CDR3 runs to 13 residues. This chain's CDR3 is CASSPSQTDTQYF. CDR3 nucleotide sequence: TGTGCCAGCTCACCATCCCAGACAGATACGCAGTATTTT.

This clonotype has ten or more counts. J is TRBJ2-2 and V is TRBV28; D is perhaps TRBD2 (6 bases). The CDR3 sequence is 15 residues long. Trimming removed 4 bases at V and 5 bases at J, with 14 bases between. Germline V gene data show CDR1 as MDHEN and CDR2 as SYDVKM. CDR3 sequence (DNA): TGTGCCAGCAGTTCTGGGACTGCTAAAACCGGGGAGCTGTTTTTT. Translating gives CASSSGTAKTGELFF. Looking up the rest from reference TRBV28 and TRBJ2-2 gives the full variable domain: DVKVTQSSRYLVKRTGEKVFLECVQDMDHENMFWYRQDPGLGLRLIYFSYDVKMKEKGDIPEGYSVSREKKERFSLILESASTNQTSMYLCASSSGTAKTGELFFGEGSRLTVL.

The V call is TRBV11-2, the J call TRBJ2-2; TRBD1 agrees at 10 bases. This CDR3 is 15 amino acids long. V dropped 7 bases and J dropped 5; count of bases not matched to a gene: 7. Germline assignment: CDR1 SGHAT and CDR2 FQNNGV. The CDR3 is CASTHGTGVTGELFF. In DNA form, the CDR3 reads TGTGCCAGCACCCATGGGACAGGGGTAACCGGGGAGCTGTTTTTT.